Shown below are 31 T cell receptor beta chains from a single sample sequenced in a study of T cell responses to AZD1222 COVID-19 vaccine. Sequencing was performed with immunoSEQ multiplex PCR; in TCRdb, only in-frame clones are kept and a portion is missing. The top ten hold around 3% of the sample, which has some 89,000 clones, roughly nine tenths seen once. The sequences come from peripheral blood, collected on day 0 of AZD1222 vaccination. Receptors were obtained from an adult in good health.

The chain employs TRBV27 and TRBJ2-4; 8 bases match TRBD2. The length of the CDR3 is 14 residues. CDR1 is MNHEY and CDR2 is SMNVEV in the germline V gene (reference sequence). V lost 3 bases, J lost 7 bases, and 5 bases stayed unmatched. The chain's CDR3 is CASSFGGGGNIQYF. In DNA form, the CDR3 reads TGTGCCAGCAGTTTCGGCGGCGGGGGGAACATTCAGTACTTC.

The V gene is TRBV28, the J gene TRBJ2-7, with D possibly being TRBD2 (6 bases). The CDR3 covers 16 residues. The V end was cut by 1 base, the J end by 2 bases, with 15 bases between. In germline, CDR1 is MDHEN, CDR2 SYDVKM. This chain's CDR3 is CASSLSTAGSTYEQYF. DNA of the CDR3: TGTGCCAGCAGTTTATCGACGGCGGGATCTACCTACGAGCAGTACTTC.

This chain links TRBV30 with TRBJ1-1, with D unresolved. The CDR3 totals 13 residues. Trimming cost V 3 bases and J 2 bases, with 10 bases left between them. Germline lookup yields CDR1 GTSNPN and CDR2 SVGIG (reference sequence). The CDR3 DNA reads as TGTGCCTGGAGGACCACTGAAAACACTGAAGCTTTCTTT. Amino acid sequence: CAWRTTENTEAFF. Full variable domain (remainder filled in from reference TRBV30 and TRBJ1-1): SQTIHQWPATLVQPVGSPLSLECTVEGTSNPNLYWYRQAAGRGLQLLFYSVGIGQISSEVPQNLSASRPQDRQFILSSKKLLLSDSGFYLCAWRTTENTEAFFGQGTRLTVV.

The genes are TRBV18 and TRBJ1-2; D gene unclear. The CDR3 totals 15 residues. The V end lost 4 bases, the J end lost 6 bases, and 18 bases lay between the germline ends. The V gene's germline CDR1 is KGHSH and CDR2 LQKENI. The CDR3 is CASSLHRGDTDGYTF. The DNA for the CDR3 is TGTGCCAGCTCACTCCATCGAGGAGACACGGATGGCTACACCTTC.

By share, this clone ranks as medium-sized (0.01 to 0.1%). V and J are TRBV7-9 and TRBJ1-1, with D unclear. The length of the CDR3 is 14 residues. In germline, CDR1 is SEHNR, CDR2 FQNEAQ (reference sequence). V dropped 2 bases and J dropped 1 base, with 8 bases sitting between them. The CDR3, as DNA: TGTGCCAGCAGCTTAAAGGCGGCGAACACTGAAGCTTTCTTT. Amino acid sequence: CASSLKAANTEAFF.

The rearrangement joins TRBV7-2 to TRBJ2-7; tentatively, D is TRBD2 (6 bases). Germline CDR1 is SGHTA and CDR2 is FQGNSA. The CDR3 totals 15 residues. V was trimmed by 1 base and J by 2 bases, leaving 12 bases between them. The CDR3 region has the DNA TGTGCCAGCAGCTTAGGGTTTGGGGGGACCTACGAGCAGTACTTC. The encoded protein is CASSLGFGGTYEQYF.

The rearrangement joins TRBV9 to TRBJ2-1, with 7 bases aligning to TRBD1. Germline V gene lookup returns CDR1 SGDLS and CDR2 YYNGEE. V lost 0 bases and J lost 8; bases outside the gene matches: 5. The CDR3 is made up of 14 amino acids. This CDR3 is CASSVAGGFDEQFF. CDR3 coding DNA: TGTGCCAGCAGCGTAGCAGGGGGATTCGATGAGCAGTTCTTC.

This chain joins TRBV5-4 and TRBJ2-5; TRBD2 aligns across 10 bases. This CDR3 spans 15 amino acids. CDR1 is SGHNT and CDR2 is YYREEE in the germline V gene (reference sequence). V lost 1 base to trimming and J lost 3 bases; unmatched junction nucleotides: 3. The CDR3 region is CASSLRLAGEETQYF. CDR3 nucleotide sequence: TGTGCCAGCAGCTTGCGTCTAGCGGGGGAAGAGACCCAGTACTTC.

The chain is built from TRBV30 and TRBJ1-3; D is unresolved. V lost 4 bases and J lost 4, with 8 bases in between. The germline CDR1 and CDR2 sequences are GTSNPN and SVGIG (reference sequence). The CDR3 length is 12 residues. The DNA for the CDR3 is TGTGCCTGGAAGGCAGCGGGAAACACCATATATTTT. As protein: CAWKAAGNTIYF. Looking up the rest from reference TRBV30 and TRBJ1-3 gives the full variable domain: SQTIHQWPATLVQPVGSPLSLECTVEGTSNPNLYWYRQAAGRGLQLLFYSVGIGQISSEVPQNLSASRPQDRQFILSSKKLLLSDSGFYLCAWKAAGNTIYFGEGSWLTVV.

J is TRBJ2-7 and V is TRBV28; 9 positions match TRBD1. The V and J ends lost 3 bases and 3 bases, in that order; junction bases with no gene match: 6. Germline CDR1 reads MDHEN; CDR2 reads SYDVKM. The CDR3 consists of 15 residues. CDR3: CASSFQDRGVYEQYF. Written as DNA, the CDR3 is TGTGCCAGCAGTTTTCAAGACAGGGGGGTCTACGAGCAGTACTTC. Full variable domain (rest looked up from reference TRBV28 and TRBJ2-7): DVKVTQSSRYLVKRTGEKVFLECVQDMDHENMFWYRQDPGLGLRLIYFSYDVKMKEKGDIPEGYSVSREKKERFSLILESASTNQTSMYLCASSFQDRGVYEQYFGPGTRLTVT.

This clone has just one count. The rearrangement uses TRBV27 and TRBJ2-7; D may be TRBD2 (5 bases). Germline-derived CDR1 and CDR2 are MNHEY and SMNVEV (reference sequence). V lost 4 bases to trimming and J lost 5 bases, with 21 bases between them. This CDR3 has 16 residues. CDR3 sequence (DNA): TGTGCCAGCAGTTCTAGCTTTCGGATTGGTGGGCACGAGCAGTACTTC. Amino acid sequence: CASSSSFRIGGHEQYF.

The chain links TRBV14 to TRBJ2-7; TRBD2 is a possible D gene (6 bases). Germline CDR1 and CDR2: SGHDN and FVKESK. This CDR3 spans 17 amino acids. The V end was cut by 0 bases, the J end by 9 bases, with 24 bases between. The CDR3 bases are TGTGCCAGCAGCCAAGATCTACAGACTAGTCGTAGCGGTGGGCAGTACTTC. Its translation: CASSQDLQTSRSGGQYF.

The chain joins TRBV3-1 (or the pseudogene TRBV3-2) to TRBJ1-5, with 7 bases aligning to TRBD1. The trim removed 4 bases at V and 4 bases at J, leaving 4 bases unmatched. The CDR3 is 14 amino acids. Germline V gene lookup returns CDR1 LGHDT and CDR2 YNNKEL (reference sequence). The chain's CDR3 is CASSPTTGNQPQHF. The DNA of the CDR3 is TGTGCCAGCAGCCCCACGACAGGGAATCAGCCCCAGCATTTT.

V gene TRBV7-9 combines with J gene TRBJ1-3; TRBD1 matches at 8 bases. Germline CDR1 SEHNR, CDR2 FQNEAQ (reference sequence). This CDR3 is 16 amino acids long. After removal of 4 bases from V and 3 bases from J, the junction contained 8 bases not matched to a gene. The CDR3 DNA sequence: TGTGCCAGCAGCTATGGCCAGGGGGCAGATGGAAACACCATATATTTT. Translation gives CASSYGQGADGNTIYF.

This rearrangement joins TRBV21-1 to TRBJ1-6. TRBV21-1 is reported as a pseudogene. This CDR3 region has 18 residues. CDR3 protein: CASSSPADRSSYNSPLHF. CDR3 DNA sequence: TGTGCCAGCAGCTCCCCAGCCGATAGAAGCTCCTATAATTCACCCCTCCACTTT.

This chain connects TRBV2 to TRBJ2-5; D unclear. Germline lookup yields CDR1 SNHLY and CDR2 FYNNEI. CDR3 length: 12 amino acids. V lost 7 bases, J lost 5 bases, and 11 bases lay in between. CDR3 coding DNA: TGTGCCAGCATTCTCTTTGGGGAGACCCAGTACTTC. It encodes CASILFGETQYF.

The chain has TRBV3-1 (or the pseudogene TRBV3-2) and TRBJ2-7; D is perhaps TRBD1 or TRBD2 (5 bases each). CDR3 length equals 15 residues. Germline-derived CDR1 and CDR2 are LGHDT and YNNKEL (reference sequence). V was shortened by 4 bases and J by 6 bases, with 19 bases between the two germline ends. The CDR3 sequence: CASSPTRDALGEQYF. CDR3 DNA: TGTGCCAGCAGCCCCACCCGGGACGCCCTCGGCGAGCAGTACTTC.

J is TRBJ2-3 and V is TRBV5-5; 11 positions match TRBD1. Trimming removed 4 bases from V and 6 bases from J; junction bases left unmatched: 7. The CDR3 covers 15 residues. Germline V lookup: CDR1 SGHKS, CDR2 YYEKEE (reference sequence). CDR3 DNA: TGTGCCAGCAGCACCGGGGACAGGGGGGCTGATACGCAGTATTTT. Translating it yields CASSTGDRGADTQYF. Full variable domain (rest looked up from reference TRBV5-5 and TRBJ2-3): DAGVTQSPTHLIKTRGQQVTLRCSPISGHKSVSWYQQVLGQGPQFIFQYYEKEERGRGNFPDRFSARQFPNYSSELNVNALLLGDSALYLCASSTGDRGADTQYFGPGTRLTVL.

Only one count was recorded for this clone. This chain joins TRBV9 and TRBJ2-3, with D hard to call. The CDR3 is 12 amino acids. The germline V gene encodes CDR1 SGDLS and CDR2 YYNGEE. The V and J ends lost 3 bases and 6 bases respectively, with 8 bases between them. CDR3 in DNA: TGTGCCAGCAGCGGGAGCCAGGATACGCAGTATTTT. It codes for CASSGSQDTQYF.

Comments on this clone: The junction departs from germline at one end; a sequencing error may be responsible. The genes are TRBV20-1 and TRBJ1-1; D perhaps matches TRBD1 (6 bases). The CDR3 spans 11 residues. Germline values: CDR1 DFQATT, CDR2 SNEGSKA (reference sequence). The CDR3 nucleotides read TGCAGTGCTAGAGGGGACACCGAAGCTTTCTTT. Its translation: CSARGDTEAFF.

The CDR3, as DNA: TGTGCCAGCAGCCAGGTCAGGAACTATGGCTACACCTTC. This encodes CASSQVRNYGYTF. V usage is TRBV3-1 (or the pseudogene TRBV3-2) and J usage is TRBJ1-2; D gene uncertain. The ends were cut back, 3 bases at V and 2 bases at J, with 7 bases in the middle. The CDR3 extends over 13 amino acids. Per germline, CDR1 LGHDT and CDR2 YNNKEL (reference sequence).

The rearrangement joins TRBV11-2 to TRBJ1-6, with 8 bases lining up with TRBD1. This CDR3 spans 15 amino acids. Looked up from germline, CDR1 is SGHAT and CDR2 is FQNNGV. The CDR3 region is CAISAGTGSNSPLHF. The CDR3 coding sequence is TGTGCTATATCCGCCGGGACAGGCAGTAATTCACCCCTCCACTTT.

The chain links TRBV10-3 to TRBJ1-1; a weak D match, TRBD1 (5 bases). Germline assignment: CDR1 ENHRY and CDR2 SYGVKD. This CDR3 is built from 12 residues. The V end was cut by 10 bases, the J end by 4 bases, with 13 bases between. The CDR3 DNA reads TGTGCCACCCGAGGGGACGGCACTGAAGCTTTCTTT. Its protein is CATRGDGTEAFF.

V gene TRBV6-5 combines with J gene TRBJ1-1; 9 bases are a match to TRBD1. This CDR3 is built from 15 residues. V lost 8 bases and J lost 7; bases outside the gene matches: 14. Germline CDR1 MNHEY, CDR2 SVGAGI. CDR3 nucleotide sequence: TGTGCCAGCCCCGGGGGGGACAGGGAGGTGGGTGAAGCTTTCTTT. Protein sequence: CASPGGDREVGEAFF.

The chain has TRBV5-4 and TRBJ1-2; maybe TRBD1 (6 bases). V was clipped by 2 bases and J by 3 bases, with 14 bases between them. Germline V gene sequence: CDR1 SGHNT, CDR2 YYREEE (reference sequence). This CDR3 has 15 amino acids. CDR3 bases: TGTGCCAGCAGCTTACTCGGACAGCCCCACTATGGCTACACCTTC. Protein sequence: CASSLLGQPHYGYTF.

The rearrangement uses TRBV3-1 (or the pseudogene TRBV3-2) and TRBJ1-2; possibly TRBD1 for D (6 bases). The CDR3 sequence is 14 residues long. CDR1 and CDR2 (germline): LGHDT, YNNKEL (reference sequence). Trimming stripped 3 bases from V and 3 bases from J, with 11 bases between. The CDR3 DNA reads as TGTGCCAGCAGCCAGGAGGGACAATACTATGGCTACACCTTC. Translating it yields CASSQEGQYYGYTF.

The CDR3 loop reads CASSEASGSYEQYF. The CDR3 DNA follows: TGTGCCAGCAGTGAAGCTAGCGGGAGTTACGAGCAGTACTTC. The V gene is TRBV6-1, the J gene TRBJ2-7; 9 bases map to TRBD2. The length of the CDR3 is 14 residues. Per the germline V gene, CDR1 is MNHNS and CDR2 is SASEGT. V lost 0 bases and J lost 4; bases outside the gene matches: 1.

The rearrangement uses TRBV6-4 and TRBJ2-5; no clear D gene. CDR3 length: 18 residues. The V gene lost 0 bases and the J gene lost 1 base, with 18 bases spanning the gap. Germline V CDR1 and CDR2: MRHNA, SNTAGT. The CDR3 nucleotides read TGTGCCAGCAGTGACTCAATACGCGTCCGAAAGTTCCAAGAGACCCAGTACTTC. Amino acids: CASSDSIRVRKFQETQYF.

In DNA, the CDR3 is TGTGCCAGCAGTGCAGGACAGGGGGGCTATGGCTACACCTTC. This encodes CASSAGQGGYGYTF. V is TRBV27 and J is TRBJ1-2, with 10 bases identical to TRBD1. Germline loops: CDR1 MNHEY, CDR2 SMNVEV (reference sequence). This CDR3 is 14 amino acids long. The V and J ends lost 5 bases and 4 bases, in that order; junction bases with no gene match: 4.

This CDR3 reads CASSYWTGVNSPLHF. DNA of the CDR3: TGTGCCAGCAGTTACTGGACAGGGGTCAATTCACCCCTCCACTTT. The chain couples TRBV6-5 to TRBJ1-6; 9 bases agree with TRBD1. Per the germline V gene, CDR1 is MNHEY and CDR2 is SVGAGI. Losses at the gene ends were 1 base for V and 7 bases for J; bases not matched to a gene: 2. There are 15 residues in the CDR3.

The V gene is TRBV14, the J gene TRBJ2-2, with D possibly matching TRBD2 (6 bases). CDR3 size: 17 residues. Germline assignment: CDR1 SGHDN and CDR2 FVKESK. V gave up 3 bases and J gave up 0 bases, with 14 bases separating them. The CDR3 region is CASSHGGPATNTGELFF. CDR3 DNA sequence: TGTGCCAGCAGCCACGGGGGTCCAGCCACGAACACCGGGGAGCTGTTTTTT.